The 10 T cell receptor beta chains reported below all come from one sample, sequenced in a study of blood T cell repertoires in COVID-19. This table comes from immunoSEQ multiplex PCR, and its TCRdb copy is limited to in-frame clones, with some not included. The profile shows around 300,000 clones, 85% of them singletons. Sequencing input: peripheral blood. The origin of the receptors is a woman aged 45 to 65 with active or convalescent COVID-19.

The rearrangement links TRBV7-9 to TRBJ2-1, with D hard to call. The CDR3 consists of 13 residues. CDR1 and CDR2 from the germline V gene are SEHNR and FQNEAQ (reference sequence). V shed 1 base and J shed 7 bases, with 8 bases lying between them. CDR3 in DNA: TGTGCCAGCAGCTTAGAGAAGGAGAATGAGCAGTTCTTC. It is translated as CASSLEKENEQFF.

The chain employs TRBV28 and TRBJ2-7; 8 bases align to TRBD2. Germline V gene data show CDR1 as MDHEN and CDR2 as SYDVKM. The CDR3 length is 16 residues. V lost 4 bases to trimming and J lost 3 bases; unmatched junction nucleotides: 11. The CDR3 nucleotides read TGTGCCAGCAGTTCCCCCTGGACTAGCACCCACTACGAGCAGTACTTC. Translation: CASSSPWTSTHYEQYF.

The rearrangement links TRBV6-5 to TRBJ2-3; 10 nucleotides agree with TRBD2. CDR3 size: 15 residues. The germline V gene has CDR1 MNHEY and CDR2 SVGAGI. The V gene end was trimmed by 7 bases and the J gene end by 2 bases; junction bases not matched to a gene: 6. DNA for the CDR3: TGTGCCAGCATCCGAACTAGCGGGGCCACAGATACGCAGTATTTT. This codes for CASIRTSGATDTQYF.

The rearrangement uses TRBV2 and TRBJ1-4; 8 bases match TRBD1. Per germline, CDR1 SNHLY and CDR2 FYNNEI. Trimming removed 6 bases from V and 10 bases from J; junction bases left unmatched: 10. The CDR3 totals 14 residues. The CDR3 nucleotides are TGTGCCAGCAGAGACAGGGGTTCCGATGGAAAACTGTTTTTT. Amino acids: CASRDRGSDGKLFF. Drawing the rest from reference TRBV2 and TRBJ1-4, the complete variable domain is EPEVTQTPSHQVTQMGQEVILRCVPISNHLYFYWYRQILGQKVEFLVSFYNNEISEKSEIFDDQFSVERPDGSNFTLKIRSTKLEDSAMYFCASRDRGSDGKLFFGSGTQLSVL.

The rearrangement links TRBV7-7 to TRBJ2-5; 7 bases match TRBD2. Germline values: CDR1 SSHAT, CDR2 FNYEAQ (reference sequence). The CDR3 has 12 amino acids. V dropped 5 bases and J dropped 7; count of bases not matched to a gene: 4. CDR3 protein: CASSQIAGTQYF. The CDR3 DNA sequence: TGTGCCAGCAGCCAGATAGCGGGGACCCAGTACTTC.

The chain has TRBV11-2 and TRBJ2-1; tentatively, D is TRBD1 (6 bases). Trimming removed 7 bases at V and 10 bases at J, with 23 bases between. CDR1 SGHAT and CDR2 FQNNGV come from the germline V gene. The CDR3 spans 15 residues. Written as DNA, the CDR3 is TGTGCCAGCACAGGGGCGAGAGGGGGTCGTTCGGAGCAGTTCTTC. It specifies CASTGARGGRSEQFF.

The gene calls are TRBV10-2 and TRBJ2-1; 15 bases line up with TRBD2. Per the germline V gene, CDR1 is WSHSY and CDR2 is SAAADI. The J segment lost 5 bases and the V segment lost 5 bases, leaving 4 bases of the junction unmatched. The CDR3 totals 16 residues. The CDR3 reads CASSRTSGRGHNEQFF. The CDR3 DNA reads TGCGCCAGCAGTAGGACTAGCGGGAGGGGCCACAATGAGCAGTTCTTC.

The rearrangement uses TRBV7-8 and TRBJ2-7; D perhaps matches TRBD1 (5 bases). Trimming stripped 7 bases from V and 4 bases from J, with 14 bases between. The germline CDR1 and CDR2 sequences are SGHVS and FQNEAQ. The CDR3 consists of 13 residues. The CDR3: CASNRDSFYEQYF. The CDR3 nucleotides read TGTGCCAGCAACCGAGACAGTTTTTACGAGCAGTACTTC.

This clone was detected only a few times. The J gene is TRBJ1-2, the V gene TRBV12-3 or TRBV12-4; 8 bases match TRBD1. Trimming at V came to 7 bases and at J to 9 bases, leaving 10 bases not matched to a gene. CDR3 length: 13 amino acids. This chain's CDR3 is CASILQGGQRYTF. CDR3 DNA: TGTGCCAGCATCTTACAGGGGGGGCAGCGCTACACCTTC.

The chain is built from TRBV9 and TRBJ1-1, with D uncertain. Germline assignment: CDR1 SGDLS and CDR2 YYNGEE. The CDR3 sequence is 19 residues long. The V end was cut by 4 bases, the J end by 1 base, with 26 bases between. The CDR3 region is CASSFDPVFGQAGNTEAFF. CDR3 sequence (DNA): TGTGCCAGCAGCTTCGACCCAGTGTTTGGTCAAGCAGGGAACACTGAAGCTTTCTTT.